This TCR beta chain was observed in a study of regulatory T cells in long-lasting Graves disease (dated by TCRdb to the early 2020s). Context from the whole study: Patients with newly diagnosed Graves' disease had been on antithyroid drugs for under 3 months. Patients with persistent Graves' disease were compared with patients with newly diagnosed Graves' disease using TCR sequencing and RNA sequencing of peripheral blood. A total of about 33 samples underwent TCR sequencing, from around 13 patients with persistent Graves' disease and 20 patients with newly diagnosed Graves' disease. The study was conducted in China and was registered as a clinical trial. What the authors observed across the whole study: Because the primary lesion, thyroid tissue, could not be accessed, the study looked at peripheral blood alone. Patients with persistent disease shared more public clonotypes (around 3,000) than newly diagnosed patients did (around 1,000). Sequencing and analysis were restricted to the TCR beta chain. Compared with newly diagnosed patients, persistent Graves' disease patients had lower TCR Shannon entropy and fewer highly expanded clones, which suggests clonal expansion. TRBV28, TRBJ1-2 and TRBJ2-5 were preferentially used in persistent disease, while TRBV20-1 and TRBJ2-1 were favored in newly diagnosed disease. The authors acknowledged the small sample size as a limitation that may reduce accuracy.

In the case of this clonotype: No antigen is known for it. Nothing much larger sits one base from this clone, and base qualities are not available.

Preparation of the library involved multiplex PCR. Reads for this sample came from an Illumina HiSeq 4000. CDR3 regions were amplified by Arm-PCR with iRepertoire HTBI primers to construct TCR beta libraries. Before sequencing, the PCR products went through gel purification. In the paper's pipeline: A total of 60 to 80 TRBV and some 15 TRBJ segments were identified across samples and were used for gene usage analysis of CDR3 amino acid clonotypes. Filtered high-quality paired reads were merged into contigs using COPE and FqMerger. Contigs were aligned with BLAST to IMGT TRBV, TRBD and TRBJ reference genes, and CDR3 was defined per IMGT. Any clonotype with a frequency above 0.1% was classified as a highly expanded clone. Shannon entropy served as the measure of repertoire diversity, while the Gini coefficient captured V-J evenness. A clonotype was considered public if more than one individual shared it. The public reads were reprocessed in TCRdb via fastp at Q25 and MiXCR, keeping in-frame beta chains. Rows with one shared CDR3 protein collapse into an entry with the most common genes and DNA. The V and J calls were determined by TCRdb, not by the authors. Present in this sample are around 240,000 distinct CDR3 sequences, about 20% of which were seen just once. Less than 15% of the sample rests with the top ten.

Reading from cysteine to phenylalanine, the CDR3 counts 16 amino acids. Only CDR3 DNA is held: 48 bases, read in frame from base 1. CDR1 and CDR2 (SGDLS, YYNGEE) derive from the germline V gene. Ends trimmed: V by 6 bases, J by 5 bases; bases unmatched to a gene: 11. The intended sense of this specimen's time point label: newly diagnosed GD, antithyroid drugs for less than 3 months. RNA was extracted from PBMCs in TRIzol for both TCR sequencing and RNA sequencing. The diagnosis of Graves' disease followed American Thyroid Association guidelines. Patients were recruited from an endocrinology department in Xi'an, China. Each patient gave approximately 10 milliliters of peripheral blood, collected in an EDTA anticoagulant tube. Ficoll Paque Plus density gradient separation was used to isolate PBMCs, and no additional T cell sorting was done. RNA quality was checked with an Agilent 2100 Bioanalyzer and agarose gel, and concentration with a NanoDrop 2000.

The same sample was also used in a study of T cells in Graves' hyperthyroidism and ophthalmopathy. Drawing on the second study: A patient counted as having stable Graves' hyperthyroidism if no progression to ophthalmopathy occurred over 18 months of follow-up. The hyperthyroidism patients were between 18 and 65 years old and newly diagnosed, with a disease duration of less than 2 months. Any patient with an uncontrolled infection, another autoimmune disease, pregnancy or lactation was excluded. Diagnoses were based on clinical symptoms, serum thyroxine and TRAb, thyroid ultrasound and orbital computed tomography. The first round of RT-PCR for the TCR CDR3 was performed with the HTBI primer set and the Qiagen OneStep RT-PCR kit. Most expanded thyroid clonotypes (frequency above 0.001) were also detected in blood, a finding suggesting that blood repertoires may reflect thyroid immune responses. Ophthalmopathy was separated from stable hyperthyroidism by a 13 V-J signature model, with 87.88% sensitivity and approximately 81% specificity obtained in cross-validation and 80%/75% obtained in testing. In validation, the model predicted progression to ophthalmopathy with approximately 69% sensitivity and over 72% specificity, a median of 6.5 months before onset. TCR V-J signatures able to tell the groups apart were searched for in a discovery cohort of 90 to 100 patients, of whom more than 40 had Graves' ophthalmopathy and some 60 had stable Graves' hyperthyroidism. An independent validation cohort of around 19 hyperthyroidism patients and about 16 patients who later progressed to ophthalmopathy tested prospective prediction of ophthalmopathy. For training and testing, the roughly 93 patients in the discovery cohort were randomly divided in a 7:3 ratio. In over five Graves' hyperthyroidism patients, the study also compared T-cell repertoires from thyroid tissue with T-cell repertoires from blood. Following sampling, methimazole starting at 30 mg daily was given to hyperthyroidism patients, and high-dose intravenous methylprednisolone was given to ophthalmopathy patients. A second multiplex PCR round built the libraries, followed by size selection and purification. Libraries were sequenced paired-end with 100 bp reads on an Illumina HiSeq2000. SOAPnuke was used to process the raw data, removing reads that contained adapters or uncalled bases, had a mean Phred below 15, or lacked an exact match to the constant primer or identifier. High-quality paired reads were merged with COPE v1.2.5, and unique nucleotide sequences were defined as clonotypes. MiTCR v1.1 was used to align clonotypes to the IMGT TRBV, TRBD and TRBJ reference segments. The analysis was restricted to V-J combinations with a frequency above 0.0001, which together covered 99% to 99.2% of the repertoires. A TCS score was defined as the ratio of F50 (clonal expansion) to E x V (chaos), with BLOSUM62-based TCRdist applied between CDR3 peptides within each V-J. Welch's t-statistics and random forest reduced just over 500 V-J features to 13, which were used in a naive Bayes classifier (R e1071). No statistical method was used to set the sample size in advance, and investigators knew the group allocation. The paper describes TCR Vbeta CDR3 sequencing of 130 to 150 peripheral blood samples, made up of 43 ophthalmopathy patients, approximately 73 hyperthyroidism patients and 17 progressor patients.

Recombination joined TRBV9 with TRBJ1-2; 12 bases in the junction line up with TRBD1. The clonotype comes from a woman aged 25 to 39 with Graves disease. Donor details come from another sample of the same person, matched by shared clones. The sample was peripheral blood mononuclear cells (PBMCs), taken at new diagnosis, from a patient treated with antithyroid drugs. The CDR3 region has the sequence CASTRDRGLSVYGYTF. The DNA reads TGTGCCAGCACCCGGGACAGGGGGCTTAGTGTTTATGGCTACACCTTC.